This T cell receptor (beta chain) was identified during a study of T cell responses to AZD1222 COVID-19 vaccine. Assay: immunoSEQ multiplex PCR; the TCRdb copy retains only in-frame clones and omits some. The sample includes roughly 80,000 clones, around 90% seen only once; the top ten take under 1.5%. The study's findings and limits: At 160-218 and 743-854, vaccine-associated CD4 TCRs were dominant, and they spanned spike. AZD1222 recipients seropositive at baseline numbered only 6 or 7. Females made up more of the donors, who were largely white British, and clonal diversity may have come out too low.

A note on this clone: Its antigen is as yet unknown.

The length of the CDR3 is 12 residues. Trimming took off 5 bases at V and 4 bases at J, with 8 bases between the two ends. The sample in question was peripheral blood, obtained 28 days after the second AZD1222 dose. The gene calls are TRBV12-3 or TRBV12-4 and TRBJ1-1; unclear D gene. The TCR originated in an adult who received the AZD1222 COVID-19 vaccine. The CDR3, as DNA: TGTGCCAGCAGTGATGGGGTCACTGAAGCTTTCTTT. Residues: CASSDGVTEAFF.